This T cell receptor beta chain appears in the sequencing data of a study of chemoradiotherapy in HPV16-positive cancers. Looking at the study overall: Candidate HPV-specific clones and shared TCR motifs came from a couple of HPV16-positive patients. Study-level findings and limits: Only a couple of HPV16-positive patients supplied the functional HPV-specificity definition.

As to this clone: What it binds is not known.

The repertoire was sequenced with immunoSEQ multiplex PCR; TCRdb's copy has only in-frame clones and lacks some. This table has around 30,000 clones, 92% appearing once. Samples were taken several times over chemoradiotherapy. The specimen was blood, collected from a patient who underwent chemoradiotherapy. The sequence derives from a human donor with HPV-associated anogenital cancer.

The DNA for the CDR3 is TGCGCCAGCAGGGGCGGCTATGGCTACACCTTC. Translated, it gives CASRGGYGYTF. V gene TRBV5-1 combines with J gene TRBJ1-2; D is unclear. This CDR3 has 11 residues. Looked up from germline, CDR1 is SGHRS and CDR2 is YFSETQ. Trimming took off 5 bases at V and 4 bases at J, with 6 bases between the two ends.